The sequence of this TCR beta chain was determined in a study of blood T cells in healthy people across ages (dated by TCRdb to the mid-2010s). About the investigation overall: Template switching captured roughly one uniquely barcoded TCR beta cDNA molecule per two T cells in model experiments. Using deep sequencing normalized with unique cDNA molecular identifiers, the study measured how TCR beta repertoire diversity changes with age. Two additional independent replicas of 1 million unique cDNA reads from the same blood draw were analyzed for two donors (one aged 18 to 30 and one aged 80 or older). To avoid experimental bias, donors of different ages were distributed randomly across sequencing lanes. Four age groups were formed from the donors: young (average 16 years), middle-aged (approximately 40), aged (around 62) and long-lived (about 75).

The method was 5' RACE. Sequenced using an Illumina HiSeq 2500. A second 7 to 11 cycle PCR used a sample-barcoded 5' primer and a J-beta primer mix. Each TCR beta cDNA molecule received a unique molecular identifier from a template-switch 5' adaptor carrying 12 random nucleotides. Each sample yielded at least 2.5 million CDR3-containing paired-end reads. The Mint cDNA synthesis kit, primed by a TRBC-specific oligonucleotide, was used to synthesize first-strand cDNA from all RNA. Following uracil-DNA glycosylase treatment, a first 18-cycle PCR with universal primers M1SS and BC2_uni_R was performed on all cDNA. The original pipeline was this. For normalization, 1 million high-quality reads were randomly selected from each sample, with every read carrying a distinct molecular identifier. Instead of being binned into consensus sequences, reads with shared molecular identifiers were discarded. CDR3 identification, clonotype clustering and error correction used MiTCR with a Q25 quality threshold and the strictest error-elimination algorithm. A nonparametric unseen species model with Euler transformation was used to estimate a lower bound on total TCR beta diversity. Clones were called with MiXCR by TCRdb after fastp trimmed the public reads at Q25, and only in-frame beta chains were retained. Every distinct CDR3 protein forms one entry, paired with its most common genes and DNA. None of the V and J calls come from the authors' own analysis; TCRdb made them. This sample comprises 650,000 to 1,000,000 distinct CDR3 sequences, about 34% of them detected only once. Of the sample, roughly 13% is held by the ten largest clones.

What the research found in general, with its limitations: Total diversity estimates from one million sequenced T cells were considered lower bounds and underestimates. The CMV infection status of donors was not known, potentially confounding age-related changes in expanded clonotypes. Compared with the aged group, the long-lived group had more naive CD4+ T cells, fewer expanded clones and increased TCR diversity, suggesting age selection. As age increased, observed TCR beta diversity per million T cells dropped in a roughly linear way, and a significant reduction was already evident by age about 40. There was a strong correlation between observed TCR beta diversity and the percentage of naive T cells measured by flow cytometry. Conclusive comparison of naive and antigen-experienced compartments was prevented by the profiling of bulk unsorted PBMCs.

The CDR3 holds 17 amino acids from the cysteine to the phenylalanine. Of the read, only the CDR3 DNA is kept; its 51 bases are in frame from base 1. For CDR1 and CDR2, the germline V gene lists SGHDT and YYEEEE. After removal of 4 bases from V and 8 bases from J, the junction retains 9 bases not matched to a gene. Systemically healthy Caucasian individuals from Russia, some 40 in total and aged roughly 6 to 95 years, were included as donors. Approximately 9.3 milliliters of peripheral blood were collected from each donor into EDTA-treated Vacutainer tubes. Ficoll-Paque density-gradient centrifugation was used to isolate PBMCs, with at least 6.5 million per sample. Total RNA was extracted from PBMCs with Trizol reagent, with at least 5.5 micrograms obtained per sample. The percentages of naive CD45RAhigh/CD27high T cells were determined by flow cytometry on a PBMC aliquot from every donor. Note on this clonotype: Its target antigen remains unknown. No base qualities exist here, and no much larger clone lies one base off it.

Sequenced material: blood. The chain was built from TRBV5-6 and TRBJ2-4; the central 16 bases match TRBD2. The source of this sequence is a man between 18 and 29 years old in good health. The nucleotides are TGTGCCAGCAGCCCCGGGACTAGCGGGGGGGCTGTCGACATTCAGTACTTC. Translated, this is CASSPGTSGGAVDIQYF. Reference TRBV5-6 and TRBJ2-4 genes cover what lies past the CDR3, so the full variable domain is DAGVTQSPTHLIKTRGQQVTLRCSPKSGHDTVSWYQQALGQGPQFIFQYYEEEERQRGNFPDRFSGHQFPNYSSELNVNALLLGDSALYLCASSPGTSGGAVDIQYFGAGTRLSVL.